The 15 T cell receptor beta chains below all came from one sample that was sequenced in a study of blood T cells in healthy people across ages. A second PCR, run for about 6 to 12 cycles, used a sample-barcoded 5' primer plus a J-beta primer mix. TCRdb recomputed calls from the 5' RACE reads with MiXCR, one row per CDR3 protein. The sample includes about 650,000 distinct CDR3 sequences, around 32% of them seen just once. Material for sequencing was blood. The receptors stem from a woman of 80 years or more in good health.

This clonotype was counted ten times or more. This chain connects TRBV20-1 to TRBJ2-5, with D maybe TRBD1 (6 bases). Looked up from germline, CDR1 is DFQATT and CDR2 is SNEGSKA (reference sequence). V was shortened by 6 bases and J by 3 bases, with 17 bases between the two germline ends. CDR3 length: 14 amino acids. The CDR3 region is CSAGGSQGKETQYF. CDR3 sequence (DNA): TGCAGTGCCGGCGGGTCCCAGGGGAAAGAGACCCAGTACTTC.

The chain joins TRBV11-2 to TRBJ2-7; 8 nucleotides line up with TRBD1. After removal of 3 bases from V and 2 bases from J, the junction contained 6 bases not matched to a gene. The CDR3 contains 15 residues. The germline V gene encodes CDR1 SGHAT and CDR2 FQNNGV. CDR3 in amino acids: CASSFRTGKAYEQYF. Written as DNA, the CDR3 is TGTGCCAGCAGCTTCAGGACAGGGAAAGCCTACGAGCAGTACTTC.

The gene calls are TRBV6-1 and TRBJ1-5; the match to TRBD1 covers 7 bases. The CDR3 sequence is 16 residues long. Germline lookup yields CDR1 MNHNS and CDR2 SASEGT. V lost 2 bases and J lost 3; bases outside the gene matches: 7. The CDR3 reads CASSELSGGINQPQHF. For the CDR3, the DNA is TGTGCCAGCAGTGAACTGTCAGGGGGAATCAATCAGCCCCAGCATTTT.

This clonotype has ten or more counts. DNA of the CDR3: TGCAGTGCTAGAGAGGGCGGGGGGGCCTACGAGCAGTACTTC. Its translation: CSAREGGGAYEQYF. The rearrangement uses TRBV20-1 and TRBJ2-7, with TRBD2 matching 9 bases. Germline CDR1 DFQATT, CDR2 SNEGSKA (reference sequence). There are 14 residues in the CDR3. With 0 bases clipped from V and 2 bases from J, the junction kept 2 bases outside the gene matches.

Comment on this clonotype: A single base separates this from a much larger clone, so it may be a read error. The gene calls are TRBV6-1 and TRBJ1-2; D is unresolved. The CDR3 extends over 13 amino acids. V was trimmed by 8 bases and J by 4 bases, leaving 14 bases between them. The germline V gene encodes CDR1 MNHNS and CDR2 SASEGT. The CDR3 sequence is CASSLDMSYGYTF. As DNA, the CDR3 is TGTGCCAGCTCTTTAGATATGAGCTATGGCTACACCTTC.

This clonotype was seen many times. The chain has TRBV6-5 and TRBJ1-1, with 9 bases fitting TRBD1. The germline gives CDR1 MNHEY, CDR2 SVGAGI. CDR3 length: 16 amino acids. V shed 2 bases and J 2 bases; nucleotides not matched to a gene: 6. CDR3 nucleotides: TGTGCCAGCAGTTACACTAGGGGACAGGGAAACACTGAAGCTTTCTTT. Translation gives CASSYTRGQGNTEAFF.

This clonotype has ten or more counts. CDR3: CSASRGAGAYNEQFF. The CDR3 DNA sequence: TGCAGTGCTAGCCGGGGGGCCGGGGCCTACAATGAGCAGTTCTTC. V is TRBV20-1 and J is TRBJ2-1, with a possible D match to TRBD2 (7 bases). CDR3 length: 15 residues. V was clipped by 3 bases and J by 2 bases, with 14 bases between them. The germline V gene encodes CDR1 DFQATT and CDR2 SNEGSKA (reference sequence).

This chain connects TRBV20-1 to TRBJ2-3; 9 positions match TRBD2. V lost 4 bases, J lost 4 bases, and 12 bases stayed unmatched. The CDR3 has 16 residues. CDR1 DFQATT and CDR2 SNEGSKA come from the germline V gene (reference sequence). This CDR3 is CSATLAGRGGADTQYF. In DNA form, the CDR3 reads TGCAGTGCTACCCTAGCGGGGAGGGGCGGGGCAGATACGCAGTATTTT.

The table lists this clonotype with a few counts. The chain has TRBV7-2 and TRBJ2-3; D is uncertain. This CDR3 has 16 amino acids. Germline V gives CDR1 SGHTA, CDR2 FQGNSA. V shed 1 base and J shed 9 bases, with 20 bases lying between them. The DNA for the CDR3 is TGTGCCAGCAGCTTAGATCGCATAGCTTCAGTAGGGACGCAGTATTTT. Translation: CASSLDRIASVGTQYF.

Points on this clonotype: With a much larger clone just one base away, this may be a read error. The conserved phenylalanine or tryptophan normally closing the CDR3 is absent here, so this likely arose from a read error. The DNA is left out, because the CDR3 cannot be placed on it with certainty; the CDR3 is given as TCRdb lists it. The rearrangement links TRBV20-1 to TRBJ2-1; the D call of TRBD1 is as the table states it, not checked on the DNA. The CDR3 is 16 amino acids in total, end residues counted. Germline V gene sequence: CDR1 DFQATT, CDR2 SNEGSKA (reference sequence). This CDR3 reads CSADPGTGRDGYTFGS.

This clonotype was detected once. V gene TRBV20-1 combines with J gene TRBJ1-5, with 11 bases matching TRBD1. V lost 5 bases to trimming and J lost 4 bases; unmatched junction nucleotides: 7. The CDR3 spans 15 residues. Germline V gene data show CDR1 as DFQATT and CDR2 as SNEGSKA (reference sequence). CDR3 amino acids: CSARSGDRGNQPQHF. The CDR3 DNA reads as TGCAGTGCTCGATCGGGGGACAGGGGGAATCAGCCCCAGCATTTT.

This clonotype was seen at least ten times. This chain joins TRBV5-1 and TRBJ2-5, with 10 bases aligning to TRBD2. The CDR3 has 16 residues. Trimming at V came to 4 bases and at J to 4 bases, leaving 10 bases not matched to a gene. Germline V lookup: CDR1 SGHRS, CDR2 YFSETQ. The CDR3 DNA reads TGCGCCAGCAGCCACGACGGGACTAGCGTTGGAGAGACCCAGTACTTC. Protein sequence: CASSHDGTSVGETQYF. The variable domain in full, with the rest retrieved from reference TRBV5-1 and TRBJ2-5, is KAGVTQTPRYLIKTRGQQVTLSCSPISGHRSVSWYQQTPGQGLQFLFEYFSETQRNKGNFPGRFSGRQFSNSRSEMNVSTLELGDSALYLCASSHDGTSVGETQYFGPGTRLLVL.

This clonotype turned up a few times. The chain links TRBV3-1 to TRBJ2-3, with a weak D call TRBD1 (6 bases). Germline CDR1 is LGHDT and CDR2 is YNNKEL (reference sequence). V lost 2 bases and J 3 bases, leaving 18 bases between the germline ends. The CDR3 runs to 17 residues. The CDR3 DNA follows: TGTGCCAGCAGCCAACTGGGGGCGACAGCCGGGACAGATACGCAGTATTTT. Protein product: CASSQLGATAGTDTQYF.

On this clonotype itself: A much larger clonotype is one base distant, so this may be a read error. The rearrangement joins TRBV20-1 to TRBJ2-1, with D possibly being TRBD1 (5 bases). V was pared by 1 base and J by 10 bases, with 20 bases between. The CDR3 sequence is 15 residues long. CDR1 and CDR2 (germline): DFQATT, SNEGSKA (reference sequence). CDR3 region: CSARADSHYSYEQFF. The CDR3 DNA reads as TGCAGTGCTAGAGCCGACAGCCATTACTCCTACGAGCAGTTCTTC.

This clonotype was detected ten times or more. The chain uses TRBV6-1 and TRBJ2-7; D is ambiguous. Trimming removed 6 bases at V and 0 bases at J, with 12 bases between. Germline V CDR1 and CDR2: MNHNS, SASEGT. The CDR3 sequence is 14 residues long. CDR3 loop: CASRASQISYEQYF. CDR3 DNA sequence: TGTGCCAGCAGGGCCAGCCAAATCTCCTACGAGCAGTACTTC.